Included here is one T cell receptor (beta chain) sequence, with context. This record comes from a study of blood T cell repertoires in COVID-19. Profiling relied on immunoSEQ multiplex PCR, and the TCRdb table lists in-frame clones only, not all of them. Of about 180,000 clones in the sample, approximately 85% were seen once. Trimming pared 8 bases from V and 3 bases from J, leaving 25 bases between. Germline CDR1 SNHLY, CDR2 FYNNEI. The CDR3 has 18 residues. The sequenced sample consisted of PBMCs or T cells enriched from blood (not recorded which). The chain couples TRBV2 to TRBJ1-4; D might be TRBD1 (6 bases). This TCR came from a man between 35 and 55 years old who had recovered from COVID-19. CDR3 sequence reads: CASGSTGRAARANEKLFF. CDR3 DNA: TGTGCCAGCGGTTCTACAGGGCGTGCCGCCCGGGCTAATGAAAAACTGTTTTTT.